The entry below gives a single T cell receptor (beta chain) sequence along with its context. Its antigen is unknown. Germline V gives CDR1 MNHNS, CDR2 SASEGT. Trimming stripped 2 bases from V and 5 bases from J, with 18 bases between. The length of the CDR3 is 16 residues. The data originate from a study of cytomegalovirus exposure and HLA in healthy donors. Overall study findings and caveats: There was a cluster of highly shared sequence variants that was likely a sequencing artifact. It was confirmed in vitro that three of the CMV-associated chains were specific for CMV antigens.

Primers included in the PCR were 60 Vbeta and 13 Jbeta primers. Clones were read by immunoSEQ multiplex PCR, and TCRdb kept only the in-frame ones, dropping some. The sample gives some 140,000 clones, over 75% of which show up once; just over 8.5% is in the top ten. Source material: PBMCs. The chain employs TRBV6-1 and TRBJ1-2, with D perhaps TRBD1 (6 bases). The sequence came from a woman aged 50 to 65 in good health and CMV-seropositive. CDR3 bases: TGTGCCAGCAGTGAAAATGTGGGGGGGGCGTATTATGGCTACACCTTC. This gives the protein CASSENVGGAYYGYTF.